The clone carrying this T cell receptor beta chain showed up just once. Its antigen is still unknown. TCRdb itself ran the reads through MiXCR, one entry per CDR3 protein. The table records approximately 470,000 distinct CDR3 sequences, about 42% of them present only once. These data are taken from a study of T cell repertoires in cytomegalovirus infection. Study background: Recently identified HLA-C-restricted and well-studied HLA-B-restricted CMV epitopes were used. Evidence of both CMV infection and a matching HLA type came from public TCR beta signatures.

The junction had 2 bases not matched to a gene; V was cut back by 3 bases and J by 8 bases. The germline V gene has CDR1 LGHNT and CDR2 FRNRAP. There are 14 residues in the CDR3. Study conclusions and caveats: It was HLA-C-restricted CMV-specific TCR beta clonotypes that dominated the response ex vivo.

The gene calls are TRBV12-5 and TRBJ2-1; TRBD1 agrees at 12 bases. Here the sequenced sample was cultured PBMCs, taken from culture after CMV antigen stimulation. This TCR was recovered from a human donor in good health (CMV status not recorded). Some clones in this sample may be carry-over from other donors' samples. The CDR3 DNA reads as TGTGCTAGTGGTTTTGGGACAGGGGGCGATGAGCAGTTCTTC. Amino acid sequence: CASGFGTGGDEQFF.